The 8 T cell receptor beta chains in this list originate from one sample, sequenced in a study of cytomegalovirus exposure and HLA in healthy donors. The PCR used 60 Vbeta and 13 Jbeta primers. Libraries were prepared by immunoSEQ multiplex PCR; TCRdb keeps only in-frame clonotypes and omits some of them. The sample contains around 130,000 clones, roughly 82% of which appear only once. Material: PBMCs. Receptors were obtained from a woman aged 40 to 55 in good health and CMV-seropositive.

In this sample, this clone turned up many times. Written as DNA, the CDR3 is TGTGCCAGCAGTTCCGACTTCACCGGGGAGCTGTTTTTT. Protein product: CASSSDFTGELFF. The chain has TRBV27 and TRBJ2-2; D uncertain. CDR3 length: 13 amino acids. The germline gives CDR1 MNHEY, CDR2 SMNVEV (reference sequence). V was clipped by 4 bases and J by 4 bases, with 7 bases between them.

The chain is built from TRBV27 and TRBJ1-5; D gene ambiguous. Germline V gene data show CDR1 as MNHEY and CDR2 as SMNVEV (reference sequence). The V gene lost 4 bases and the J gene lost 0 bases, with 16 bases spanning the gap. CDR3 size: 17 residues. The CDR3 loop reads CASSSRTTSRSNQPQHF. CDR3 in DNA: TGTGCCAGCAGTTCCAGGACTACAAGCCGTAGCAATCAGCCCCAGCATTTT.

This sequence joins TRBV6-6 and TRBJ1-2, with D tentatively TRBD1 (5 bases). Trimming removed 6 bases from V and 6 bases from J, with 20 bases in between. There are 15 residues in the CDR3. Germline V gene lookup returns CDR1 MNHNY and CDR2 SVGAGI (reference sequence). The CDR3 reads CASSPLGQPGDGYTF. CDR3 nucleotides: TGTGCCAGCAGCCCCCTAGGACAACCGGGAGATGGCTACACCTTC.

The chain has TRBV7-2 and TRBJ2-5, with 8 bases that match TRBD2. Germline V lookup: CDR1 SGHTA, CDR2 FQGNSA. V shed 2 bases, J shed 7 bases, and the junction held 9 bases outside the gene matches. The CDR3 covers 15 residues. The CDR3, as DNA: TGTGCCAGCAGCTTAACGGGGGGGGCCCGGGGGACCCAGTACTTC. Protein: CASSLTGGARGTQYF.

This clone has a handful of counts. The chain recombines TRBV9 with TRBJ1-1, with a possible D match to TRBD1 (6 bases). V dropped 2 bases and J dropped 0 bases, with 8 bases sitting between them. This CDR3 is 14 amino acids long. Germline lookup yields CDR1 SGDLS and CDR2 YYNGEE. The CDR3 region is CASSVGQLNTEAFF. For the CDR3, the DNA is TGTGCCAGCAGCGTTGGACAGTTGAACACTGAAGCTTTCTTT.

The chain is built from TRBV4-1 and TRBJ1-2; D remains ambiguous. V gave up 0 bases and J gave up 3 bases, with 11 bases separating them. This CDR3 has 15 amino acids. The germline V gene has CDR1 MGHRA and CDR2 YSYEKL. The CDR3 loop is CASSQDAGDDYGYTF. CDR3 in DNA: TGCGCCAGCAGCCAAGACGCGGGAGACGACTATGGCTACACCTTC.

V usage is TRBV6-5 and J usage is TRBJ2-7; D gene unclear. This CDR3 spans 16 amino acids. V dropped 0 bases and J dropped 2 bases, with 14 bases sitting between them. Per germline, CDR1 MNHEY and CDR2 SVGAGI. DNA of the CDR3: TGTGCCAGCAGTTACTCGATGTCTAGTCTTGCCTACGAGCAGTACTTC. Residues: CASSYSMSSLAYEQYF.

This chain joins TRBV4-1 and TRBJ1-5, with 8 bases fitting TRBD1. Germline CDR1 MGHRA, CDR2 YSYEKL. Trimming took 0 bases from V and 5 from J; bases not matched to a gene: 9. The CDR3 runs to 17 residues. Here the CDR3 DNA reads TGCGCCAGCAGCCAAGATCCGGAAAGACAGGGGCATCAGCCCCAGCATTTT. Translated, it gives CASSQDPERQGHQPQHF.